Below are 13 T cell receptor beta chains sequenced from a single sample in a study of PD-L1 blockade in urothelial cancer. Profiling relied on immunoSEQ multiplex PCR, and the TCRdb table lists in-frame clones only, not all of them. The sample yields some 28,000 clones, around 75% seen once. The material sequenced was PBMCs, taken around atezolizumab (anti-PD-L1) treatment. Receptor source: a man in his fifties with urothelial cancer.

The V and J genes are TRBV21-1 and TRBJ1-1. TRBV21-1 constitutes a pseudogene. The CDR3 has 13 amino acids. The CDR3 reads CASSKGGDTEAFF. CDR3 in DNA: TGTGCCAGCAGCAAAGGGGGAGACACTGAAGCTTTCTTT.

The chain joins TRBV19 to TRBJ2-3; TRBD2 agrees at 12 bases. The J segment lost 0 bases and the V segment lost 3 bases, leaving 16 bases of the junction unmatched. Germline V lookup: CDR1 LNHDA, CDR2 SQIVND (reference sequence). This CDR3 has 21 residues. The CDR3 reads CASSITLPGLAGYSSTDTQYF. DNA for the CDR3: TGTGCCAGTAGTATCACCTTACCCGGACTAGCGGGGTACTCAAGCACAGATACGCAGTATTTT. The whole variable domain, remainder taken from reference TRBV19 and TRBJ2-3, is DGGITQSPKYLFRKEGQNVTLSCEQNLNHDAMYWYRQDPGQGLRLIYYSQIVNDFQKGDIAEGYSVSREKKESFPLTVTSAQKNPTAFYLCASSITLPGLAGYSSTDTQYFGPGTRLTVL.

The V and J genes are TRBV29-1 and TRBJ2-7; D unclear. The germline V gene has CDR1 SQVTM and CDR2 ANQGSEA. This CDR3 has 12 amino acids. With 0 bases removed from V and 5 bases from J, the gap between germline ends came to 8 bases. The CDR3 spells CSVEELRNEQYF. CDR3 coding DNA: TGCAGCGTTGAAGAACTACGCAACGAGCAGTACTTC.

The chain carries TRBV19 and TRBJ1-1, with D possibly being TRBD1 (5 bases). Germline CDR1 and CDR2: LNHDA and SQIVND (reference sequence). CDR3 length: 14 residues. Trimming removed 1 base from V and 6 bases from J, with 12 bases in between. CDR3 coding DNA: TGTGCCAGTAGTATAGGCAGGGAATCGGCTGAAGCTTTCTTT. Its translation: CASSIGRESAEAFF.

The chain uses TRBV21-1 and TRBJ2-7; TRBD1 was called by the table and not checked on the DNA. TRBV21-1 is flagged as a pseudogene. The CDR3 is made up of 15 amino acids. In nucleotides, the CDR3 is TGTGCCAGCCCAGGACAAAAACAGGGGGCGGGGGAGCAGTACGTC. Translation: CASPGQKQGAGEQYV.

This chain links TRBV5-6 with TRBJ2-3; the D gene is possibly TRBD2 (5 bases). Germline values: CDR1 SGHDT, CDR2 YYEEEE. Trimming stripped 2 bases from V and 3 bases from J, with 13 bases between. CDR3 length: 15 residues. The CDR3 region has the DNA TGTGCCAGCAGCTTTACGAGGGTTCGTACAGATACGCAGTATTTT. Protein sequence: CASSFTRVRTDTQYF. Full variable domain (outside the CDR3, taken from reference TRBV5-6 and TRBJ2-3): DAGVTQSPTHLIKTRGQQVTLRCSPKSGHDTVSWYQQALGQGPQFIFQYYEEEERQRGNFPDRFSGHQFPNYSSELNVNALLLGDSALYLCASSFTRVRTDTQYFGPGTRLTVL.

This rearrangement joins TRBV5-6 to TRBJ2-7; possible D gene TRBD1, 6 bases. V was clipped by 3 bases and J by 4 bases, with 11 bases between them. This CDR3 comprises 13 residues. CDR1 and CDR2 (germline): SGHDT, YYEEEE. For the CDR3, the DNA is TGTGCCAGCAGCTCCGGGGACAATTACGAGCAGTACTTC. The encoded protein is CASSSGDNYEQYF.

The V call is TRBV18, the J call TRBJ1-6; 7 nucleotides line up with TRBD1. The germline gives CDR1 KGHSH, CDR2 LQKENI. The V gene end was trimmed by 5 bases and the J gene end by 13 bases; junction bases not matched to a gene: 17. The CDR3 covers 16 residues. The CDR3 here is CASSSTHDRAESPLHF. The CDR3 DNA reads TGTGCCAGCTCATCCACGCACGACAGGGCAGAAAGTCCCCTCCACTTT.

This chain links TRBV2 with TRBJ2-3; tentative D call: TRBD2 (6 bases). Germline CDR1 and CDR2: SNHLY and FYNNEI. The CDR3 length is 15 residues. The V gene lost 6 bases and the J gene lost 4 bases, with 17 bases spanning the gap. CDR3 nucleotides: TGTGCCAGCAGGCGGGGCAGTGTCAGATCAGATACGCAGTATTTT. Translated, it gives CASRRGSVRSDTQYF.

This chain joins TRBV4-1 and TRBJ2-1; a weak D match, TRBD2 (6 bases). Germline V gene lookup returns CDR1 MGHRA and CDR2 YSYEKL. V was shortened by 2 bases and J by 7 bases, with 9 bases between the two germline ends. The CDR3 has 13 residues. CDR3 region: CASSQPSANEQFF. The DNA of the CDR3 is TGCGCCAGCAGCCAACCTAGCGCAAATGAGCAGTTCTTC.

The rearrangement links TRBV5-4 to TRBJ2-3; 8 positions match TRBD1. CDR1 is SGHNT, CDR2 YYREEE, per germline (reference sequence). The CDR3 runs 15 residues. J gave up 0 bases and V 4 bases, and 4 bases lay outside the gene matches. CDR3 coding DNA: TGTGCCAGCAGCCCTCGACAGGGGAGCACAGATACGCAGTATTTT. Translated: CASSPRQGSTDTQYF.

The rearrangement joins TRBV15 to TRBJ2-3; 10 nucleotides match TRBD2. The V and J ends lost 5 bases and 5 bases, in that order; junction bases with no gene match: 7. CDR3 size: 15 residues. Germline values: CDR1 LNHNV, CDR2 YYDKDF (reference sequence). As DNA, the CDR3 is TGTGCCACCAGCTGGGGGCGACTAGCGGGAGATACGCAGTATTTT. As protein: CATSWGRLAGDTQYF.

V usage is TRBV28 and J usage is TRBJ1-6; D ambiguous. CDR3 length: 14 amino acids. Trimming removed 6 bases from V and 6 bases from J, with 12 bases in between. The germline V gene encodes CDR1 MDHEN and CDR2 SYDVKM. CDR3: CASSISIRNSPLHF. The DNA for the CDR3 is TGTGCCAGCAGCATTAGTATCCGTAATTCACCCCTCCACTTT. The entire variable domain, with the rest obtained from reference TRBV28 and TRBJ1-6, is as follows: DVKVTQSSRYLVKRTGEKVFLECVQDMDHENMFWYRQDPGLGLRLIYFSYDVKMKEKGDIPEGYSVSREKKERFSLILESASTNQTSMYLCASSISIRNSPLHFGNGTRLTVT.